Presented here are 9 T cell receptor beta chains from one specimen sequenced in a study of cytotoxic CD8 clonotypes in ibrutinib-treated CLL. Some clones are missing from TCRdb's copy, which holds only in-frame ones; the method was immunoSEQ multiplex PCR. The sample records about 330,000 clones, under 70% being singletons. Sample: PBMCs, taken after 36 months of ibrutinib treatment. These receptors came from a human donor with chronic lymphocytic leukemia.

The gene calls are TRBV5-1 and TRBJ2-1; D may be TRBD1 or TRBD2 (5 bases each). Trimming removed 4 bases at V and 10 bases at J, with 21 bases between. From germline, CDR1 is SGHRS and CDR2 YFSETQ. CDR3 length equals 15 residues. CDR3 sequence (DNA): TGCGCCAGCAGCCCCGAGGGGTTGGTTGGGCGGGAGCAGTTCTTC. Protein product: CASSPEGLVGREQFF.

The chain combines TRBV4-2 with TRBJ2-1, with 8 bases identical to TRBD1. The CDR3 runs 15 residues. CDR1 and CDR2 (germline): LGHNA, YNFKEQ. The V and J ends lost 1 base and 8 bases, in that order; junction bases with no gene match: 7. The DNA for the CDR3 is TGTGCCAGCAGCCAAGGGACAGGGAGTAGTGATGAGCAGTTCTTC. Translating it yields CASSQGTGSSDEQFF.

V and J are TRBV29-1 and TRBJ2-7; the match to TRBD1 covers 7 bases. This CDR3 has 12 amino acids. The ends lost 7 bases at V and 0 bases at J; junction bases unmatched: 3. The germline V gene encodes CDR1 SQVTM and CDR2 ANQGSEA. CDR3 nucleotides: TGCAGCGCCGGGACAGACTCCTACGAGCAGTACTTC. It translates to CSAGTDSYEQYF.

This sequence joins TRBV19 and TRBJ1-1, with 7 bases identical to TRBD1. The germline gives CDR1 LNHDA, CDR2 SQIVND (reference sequence). J lost 3 bases, V lost 10 bases, and 11 bases had no gene match. This CDR3 spans 14 amino acids. The CDR3 DNA reads TGTGCCACCCAGACAGGGAGGGTACACACTGAAGCTTTCTTT. Its translation is CATQTGRVHTEAFF.

This chain connects TRBV29-1 to TRBJ2-7; TRBD1 matches at 11 bases. V lost 2 bases and J lost 4; bases outside the gene matches: 7. Germline values: CDR1 SQVTM, CDR2 ANQGSEA. The CDR3 has 15 residues. The CDR3 reads CSVETGQGVLYEQYF. The DNA of the CDR3 is TGCAGCGTTGAAACGGGACAGGGGGTCCTATACGAGCAGTACTTC.

This clone was seen only a few times. The J gene is TRBJ1-2, the V gene TRBV18, with D possibly being TRBD1 (6 bases). Per the germline V gene, CDR1 is KGHSH and CDR2 is LQKENI. This CDR3 is built from 16 residues. Trimming cost V 3 bases and J 4 bases, with 18 bases left between them. Written as DNA, the CDR3 is TGTGCCAGCTCACCGTCCCCGACAGGTTACTTCTATGGCTACACCTTC. Translating it yields CASSPSPTGYFYGYTF.

This clone showed up just a few times. The J gene is TRBJ2-3, the V gene TRBV28, with TRBD2 identical over 7 bases. Germline V gives CDR1 MDHEN, CDR2 SYDVKM. This CDR3 is 14 amino acids long. V trimming: 1 base; J trimming: 4 bases; junction bases outside the gene matches: 2. The CDR3 protein is CASSLSSGADTQYF. DNA of the CDR3: TGTGCCAGCAGTTTATCTAGCGGCGCAGATACGCAGTATTTT.

V is TRBV9 and J is TRBJ2-2, with a weak D call TRBD2 (6 bases). From germline, CDR1 is SGDLS and CDR2 YYNGEE. This CDR3 has 17 amino acids. Trimming removed 4 bases at V and 6 bases at J, with 22 bases between. CDR3 amino acids: CASSPQRALGSSGELFF. In DNA, the CDR3 is TGTGCCAGCAGCCCCCAGCGGGCCTTGGGGTCCTCCGGGGAGCTGTTTTTT.

This chain connects TRBV29-1 to TRBJ2-1; 8 nucleotides align to TRBD2. Germline assignment: CDR1 SQVTM and CDR2 ANQGSEA. The V and J ends lost 2 bases and 1 base, in that order; junction bases with no gene match: 4. The CDR3 covers 15 residues. CDR3 bases: TGCAGCGTTGAATCGGGGGGGGCATCCTACAATGAGCAGTTCTTC. Protein sequence: CSVESGGASYNEQFF.